This T cell receptor (beta chain) was observed in a study of OX40 agonist ivuxolimab in advanced cancers. Turning to the study itself: Partial response was recorded in three patients: one hepatocellular carcinoma and two cutaneous melanoma cases.

This clone showed up just a few times. Its specificity is not known. Study outcomes and limitations: The expanded peripheral T cells' antigen specificity was not determined.

Clones were sequenced by immunoSEQ multiplex PCR, and TCRdb holds only the in-frame ones, with some missing. The sample yields about 35,000 clones, around 80% seen once. Germline CDR1 reads MNHNS; CDR2 reads SASEGT. Losses at the gene ends were 8 bases for V and 0 bases for J; bases not matched to a gene: 5. The CDR3 runs 14 residues. With autoimmune disease history or systemic immunosuppression, patients were excluded. The source material was CD4+ or CD8+ T cells sorted from blood, sampled in a trial of the OX40 agonist ivuxolimab. This chain joins TRBV6-1 and TRBJ2-3; 7 bases map to TRBD1. The source of this sequence is an adult with an advanced solid tumor such as melanoma, head and neck, liver or kidney cancer. For the CDR3, the DNA is TGTGCCAGCGCCGGGACAGCTAGCACAGATACGCAGTATTTT. It encodes CASAGTASTDTQYF.